The 24 T cell receptor beta chains reported below all come from one sample, sequenced in a study of CD8+ T cells in alopecia areata. Extraction and reverse transcription of RNA yielded cDNA as the sequencing template. Sequencing used immunoSEQ multiplex PCR; TCRdb keeps in-frame clones, though not all of them. Among more than 95,000 clones listed, approximately 38% were seen once. Sequenced sample: CD4+ T cells sorted from blood. The receptors originated from a human donor with alopecia areata.

This clone was detected only a few times. The CDR3 bases are TGCAGCGTTAAGGTGGATCGGGATCAGCCCCAGCATTTT. Translating it yields CSVKVDRDQPQHF. This chain joins TRBV29-1 and TRBJ1-5; D call uncertain. CDR3 length: 13 residues. Trimming cost V 5 bases and J 5 bases, with 13 bases left between them. Germline loops: CDR1 SQVTM, CDR2 ANQGSEA.

This clone was recorded a few times. The genes are TRBV7-2 and TRBJ2-1; 10 bases are shared with TRBD2. V shed 5 bases, J shed 15 bases, and the junction held 10 bases outside the gene matches. Germline CDR1 SGHTA, CDR2 FQGNSA. The length of the CDR3 is 13 residues. Here the CDR3 reads CASSPSLAGEVFF. DNA of the CDR3: TGTGCCAGCAGCCCGAGTCTAGCGGGGGAGGTGTTCTTC. The variable domain in full, with the rest retrieved from reference TRBV7-2 and TRBJ2-1, is GAGVSQSPSNKVTEKGKDVELRCDPISGHTALYWYRQSLGQGLEFLIYFQGNSAPDKSGLPSDRFSAERTGGSVSTLTIQRTQQEDSAVYLCASSPSLAGEVFFGPGTRLTVL.

The chain carries TRBV7-9 and TRBJ1-2; TRBD1 aligns across 9 bases. The CDR3 is made up of 15 amino acids. V was clipped by 1 base and J by 3 bases; unmatched bases: 3. Germline assignment: CDR1 SEHNR and CDR2 FQNEAQ (reference sequence). This CDR3 reads CASSLGQGDDYGYTF. The CDR3 nucleotides are TGTGCCAGCAGCTTAGGACAGGGGGACGACTATGGCTACACCTTC.

This clone was counted only a few times. This sequence joins TRBV7-9 and TRBJ2-7; no firm D call. Between the trimmed V and J ends, which lost 3 bases and 7 bases, there was a span of 16 bases. Germline-derived CDR1 and CDR2 are SEHNR and FQNEAQ (reference sequence). The length of the CDR3 is 14 residues. The CDR3 here is CASSFRVDLDEQYF. CDR3 coding DNA: TGTGCCAGCAGCTTTCGGGTGGACCTTGATGAGCAGTACTTC.

This clone was seen more than once but under ten times. The rearrangement joins TRBV30 to TRBJ1-1; a weak D match, TRBD1 (6 bases). The V end was cut by 4 bases, the J end by 5 bases, with 20 bases between. This CDR3 has 15 amino acids. Per germline, CDR1 GTSNPN and CDR2 SVGIG (reference sequence). CDR3 sequence: CAWTISGGLGTEAFF. As DNA, the CDR3 is TGTGCCTGGACCATCTCGGGGGGGCTGGGGACTGAAGCTTTCTTT. Full variable domain (rest looked up from reference TRBV30 and TRBJ1-1): SQTIHQWPATLVQPVGSPLSLECTVEGTSNPNLYWYRQAAGRGLQLLFYSVGIGQISSEVPQNLSASRPQDRQFILSSKKLLLSDSGFYLCAWTISGGLGTEAFFGQGTRLTVV.

This clone was found a few times. The gene calls are TRBV29-1 and TRBJ2-7, with 10 bases matching TRBD2. CDR3 length: 13 amino acids. The J segment lost 3 bases and the V segment lost 5 bases, leaving 4 bases of the junction unmatched. CDR1 and CDR2 (germline): SQVTM, ANQGSEA. The CDR3 nucleotides are TGCAGCGTTCGGACTAGCGGATTCTACGAGCAGTACTTC. It specifies CSVRTSGFYEQYF.

The J gene is TRBJ2-5, the V gene TRBV5-1; D may match TRBD1 or TRBD2 (5 bases each). Trimming pared 1 base from V and 1 base from J, leaving 14 bases between. The CDR3 contains 16 residues. Germline V gene data show CDR1 as SGHRS and CDR2 as YFSETQ. The CDR3 is CASSLKQAGFQETQYF. CDR3 in DNA: TGCGCCAGCAGCTTGAAACAGGCGGGCTTCCAAGAGACCCAGTACTTC.

The chain links TRBV27 to TRBJ1-6; unclear D gene. Germline V gene sequence: CDR1 MNHEY, CDR2 SMNVEV (reference sequence). This CDR3 contains 16 residues. Trimming shortened V by 2 bases and J by 0 bases, and 8 bases separated the two germline ends. CDR3 residues: CASSLTASSYNSPLHF. DNA for the CDR3: TGTGCCAGCAGTTTAACGGCAAGCTCCTATAATTCACCCCTCCACTTT.

CDR3 in amino acids: CSIAAGNTIYF. In nucleotides, the CDR3 is TGCAGCATTGCGGCTGGAAACACCATATATTTT. The chain is built from TRBV29-1 and TRBJ1-3; D gene uncertain. Per germline, CDR1 SQVTM and CDR2 ANQGSEA. V was clipped by 8 bases and J by 2 bases, with 7 bases between them. There are 11 residues in the CDR3.

The chain is built from TRBV30 and TRBJ2-7; possibly TRBD2 for D (5 bases). Trimming left V 4 bases short and J 7 bases short, with 11 bases between. CDR3 length: 11 amino acids. CDR1 is GTSNPN, CDR2 SVGIG, per germline (reference sequence). The CDR3 protein is CAWTLAREQYF. The CDR3 nucleotides read TGTGCCTGGACGTTAGCGAGGGAGCAGTACTTC.

This clone was found a few times. The rearrangement uses TRBV9 and TRBJ1-2, with D uncertain. This CDR3 comprises 13 residues. Germline V gene sequence: CDR1 SGDLS, CDR2 YYNGEE. V was cut by 3 bases and J by 7 bases, with 13 bases left in between. The CDR3 here is CASSAREMGGYTF. In nucleotides, the CDR3 is TGTGCCAGCAGCGCGAGGGAGATGGGTGGCTACACCTTC.

The chain couples TRBV7-2 to TRBJ2-7; D perhaps matches TRBD2 (6 bases). The CDR3 consists of 12 residues. Germline V gene sequence: CDR1 SGHTA, CDR2 FQGNSA. Trimming stripped 5 bases from V and 2 bases from J, with 7 bases between. The CDR3 nucleotides read TGTGCCAGCAGCAAGCGGGCCTACGAGCAGTACTTC. Residues: CASSKRAYEQYF.

This clone appeared a few times. The chain joins TRBV29-1 to TRBJ1-5, with TRBD1 as a possible D gene (6 bases). Germline V gene data show CDR1 as SQVTM and CDR2 as ANQGSEA. This CDR3 contains 12 residues. Trimming removed 5 bases from V and 5 bases from J, with 10 bases in between. Written as DNA, the CDR3 is TGCAGCGTTATTTCAGGGGATCAGCCCCAGCATTTT. This sequence encodes CSVISGDQPQHF.

This chain uses TRBV5-1 with TRBJ1-1, with D tentatively TRBD1 (5 bases). There are 15 residues in the CDR3. V gave up 0 bases and J gave up 12 bases, with 21 bases separating them. Germline V gives CDR1 SGHRS, CDR2 YFSETQ. CDR3 DNA: TGCGCCAGCAGCTTGGGTGCCACAGGTCTGGTTGGAACTTTCTTT. Protein sequence: CASSLGATGLVGTFF.

The V call is TRBV4-2, the J call TRBJ2-5, with 10 bases aligning to TRBD2. V dropped 1 base and J dropped 4; count of bases not matched to a gene: 6. The CDR3 runs to 16 residues. Per the germline V gene, CDR1 is LGHNA and CDR2 is YNFKEQ. For the CDR3, the DNA is TGTGCCAGCAGCCAAGTTCGGCTAGCGGGAGTAGAGACCCAGTACTTC. Translation: CASSQVRLAGVETQYF.

This clone was picked up a small number of times. CDR3: CSVDGLGGYTF. Here the CDR3 DNA reads TGCAGCGTTGATGGACTGGGAGGCTACACCTTC. The chain joins TRBV29-1 to TRBJ1-2; D not certain. In germline, CDR1 is SQVTM, CDR2 ANQGSEA. Trimming removed 3 bases at V and 8 bases at J, with 10 bases between. This CDR3 has 11 amino acids.

This chain joins TRBV4-3 and TRBJ2-1, with D possibly being TRBD1 (5 bases). CDR1 is LGHNA, CDR2 YSLEER, per germline. Trimming pared 0 bases from V and 4 bases from J, leaving 10 bases between. The CDR3 runs to 15 residues. CDR3 amino acids: CASSQEGRQYNEQFF. The CDR3 coding sequence is TGCGCCAGCAGCCAAGAAGGAAGACAGTACAATGAGCAGTTCTTC.

As for this clone: One end of the junction varies from germline; a read error may be responsible. The V and J genes are TRBV10-3 and TRBJ1-6, with no clear D. The CDR3 is made up of 15 amino acids. Germline V gene sequence: CDR1 ENHRY, CDR2 SYGVKD. CDR3 in amino acids: CAIREGAVMGSPLHF. The CDR3 DNA is TGTGCCATCCGTGAGGGCGCGGTAATGGGTTCACCCCTCCACTTT.

The gene calls are TRBV27 and TRBJ2-7, with D tentatively TRBD1 (6 bases). Trimming removed 4 bases from V and 6 bases from J, with 16 bases in between. The CDR3 runs to 14 residues. Germline lookup yields CDR1 MNHEY and CDR2 SMNVEV (reference sequence). In DNA, the CDR3 is TGTGCCAGCAGTTCCCGACAGGTGCTCAGCGAGCAGTACTTC. Translated, it gives CASSSRQVLSEQYF.

V gene TRBV29-1 combines with J gene TRBJ1-2, with D tentatively TRBD1 (5 bases). This CDR3 is built from 15 residues. CDR1 is SQVTM, CDR2 ANQGSEA, per germline. Trimming removed 4 bases at V and 8 bases at J, with 23 bases between. In DNA form, the CDR3 reads TGCAGCGTTGTCCCATTACTCCGGGACGGGATCGGCTACACCTTC. Translating gives CSVVPLLRDGIGYTF.

The V call is TRBV9, the J call TRBJ2-5, with 7 bases that match TRBD1. This CDR3 contains 14 residues. In germline, CDR1 is SGDLS, CDR2 YYNGEE. V was pared by 1 base and J by 5 bases, with 5 bases of the junction left unmatched. The CDR3 loop reads CASSVSSRGETQYF. The CDR3 nucleotides are TGTGCCAGCAGCGTATCAAGCAGGGGGGAGACCCAGTACTTC.

This rearrangement joins TRBV7-6 to TRBJ2-7, with 8 bases fitting TRBD2. The germline V gene encodes CDR1 SGHVS and CDR2 FNYEAQ. The CDR3 has 14 residues. V lost 8 bases to trimming and J lost 4 bases; unmatched junction nucleotides: 10. CDR3 in amino acids: CASAVSSGLYEQYF. The CDR3 region has the DNA TGTGCCAGCGCAGTGTCTAGCGGGTTATACGAGCAGTACTTC.

This clone was recorded a few times. The rearrangement links TRBV10-3 to TRBJ2-7, with TRBD1 matching over 7 bases. Germline V lookup: CDR1 ENHRY, CDR2 SYGVKD. The trim removed 7 bases at V and 1 base at J, leaving 7 bases unmatched. The CDR3 sequence is 14 residues long. The CDR3 is CAIKSGTESYEQYF. CDR3 DNA sequence: TGTGCCATCAAGTCCGGGACAGAATCCTACGAGCAGTACTTC.

The rearrangement joins TRBV7-9 to TRBJ1-2; TRBD1 might be the D (6 bases). There are 14 residues in the CDR3. Germline V CDR1 and CDR2: SEHNR, FQNEAQ (reference sequence). With 5 bases removed from V and 0 bases from J, the gap between germline ends came to 10 bases. CDR3 nucleotide sequence: TGTGCCAGCAGCCTGGACAGCGCTAACTATGGCTACACCTTC. It is translated as CASSLDSANYGYTF.